This T cell receptor beta chain appears in the sequencing data of a study of graft-versus-host responses after intestinal transplantation. Study background: Tacrolimus and steroids were given for two to three years to all recipients after anti-thymocyte globulin induction.

Whole-study findings and limits: There were GvH clones found in recipient marrow, and some of them appeared first in ileum or blood.

The germline gives CDR1 SGHTS, CDR2 YDEGEE. The CDR3 is made up of 14 amino acids. V was pared by 5 bases and J by 2 bases, with 10 bases between. This table comes from immunoSEQ multiplex PCR, and its TCRdb copy is limited to in-frame clones, with some not included. Here the sample spans roughly 93,000 clones, less than 95% being singletons. Comments on this clone: Its matching antigen is unknown.

This specimen consisted of unstimulated CD8+ T cells sorted from spleen or lymph node cells, obtained before transplant. The J gene is TRBJ1-4, the V gene TRBV5-8, with D perhaps matching TRBD1 (5 bases). This TCR came from a human donor who was the organ donor for an intestinal transplant. CDR3 sequence: CASRRWGTNEKLFF. The CDR3, as DNA: TGTGCCAGCAGGCGGTGGGGCACTAATGAAAAACTGTTTTTT.